One and the same sample provided the 3 T cell receptor beta chains below, sequenced in a study of T cell clones after liver transplantation (dated by TCRdb to 2018 to 2020). Libraries came from the immunoSEQ multiplex PCR assay. Sourced from immuneACCESS, this table was stored by TCRdb with only in-frame sequences that have V and J called. A share of the clones is absent; for the studies checked, an unresolved V gene accounts for under half, and the remainder has no known explanation. The sample data list around 19,000 clones, and 88% of these were observed just once. Clones ranked in the top ten supply 13% of the sample. Read against the paper, the sample's time point label means: pre-transplant. The specimen comprised CD8+ T cells from blood, sampled before liver transplant. Receptors were obtained from a human donor who received a liver transplant.

The rearrangement joins TRBV19 to TRBJ2-3; D ambiguous. Germline CDR1 is LNHDA and CDR2 is SQIVND (reference sequence). This CDR3 is built from 10 residues. The ends were cut back, 5 bases at V and 7 bases at J, with 4 bases in the middle. CDR3 DNA sequence: TGTGCCAGTAGTCACCATACGCAGTATTTT. Protein: CASSHHTQYF.

In DNA, the CDR3 is TGCGCCAGCAGCCAAGATTCGGGGTCACTAGCGGAAGGGAGATCAGATACGCAGTATTTT. Translated, it gives CASSQDSGSLAEGRSDTQYF. The chain joins TRBV4-3 to TRBJ2-3; 8 nucleotides align to TRBD2. V dropped 0 bases and J dropped 4; count of bases not matched to a gene: 18. The CDR3 length is 20 residues. Looked up from germline, CDR1 is LGHNA and CDR2 is YSLEER.

The genes are TRBV4-3 and TRBJ1-1; D might be TRBD1 (6 bases). CDR3 length: 16 amino acids. V lost 5 bases, J lost 7 bases, and 23 bases lay in between. CDR1 is LGHNA, CDR2 YSLEER, per germline. The CDR3 loop is CASSSLHRDTDDEAFF. DNA for the CDR3: TGCGCCAGCAGCTCCCTCCACCGGGACACCGATGATGAAGCTTTCTTT.